Listed here are 5 T cell receptor beta chains from one sample, sequenced in a study of blood T cell repertoires in COVID-19. Assay used: immunoSEQ multiplex PCR; TCRdb lists only in-frame clones, some missing. Of some 30,000 clones in the sample, around nine tenths were seen once. Sequencing was performed on peripheral blood. These receptor sequences come from a human donor in a cohort sampled during active COVID-19. The donor label of this sample is uncertain.

This chain connects TRBV24-1 to TRBJ2-1; 8 bases line up with TRBD2. V dropped 6 bases and J dropped 2; count of bases not matched to a gene: 8. Germline CDR1 is KGHDR and CDR2 is SFDVKD. The CDR3 contains 16 residues. This CDR3 reads CATSRGGSLTYNEQFF. DNA of the CDR3: TGTGCCACCAGTCGGGGGGGGTCCCTAACCTACAATGAGCAGTTCTTC.

This clone came up a few times. This chain connects TRBV2 to TRBJ1-4; D may be TRBD1 (5 bases). Looked up from germline, CDR1 is SNHLY and CDR2 is FYNNEI. CDR3 size: 12 residues. The germline V and J ends were trimmed by 8 bases and 7 bases, with 11 bases remaining between them. The CDR3 region is CASQGSGEKLFF. CDR3 DNA: TGTGCCAGCCAGGGTTCGGGTGAAAAACTGTTTTTT.

The V and J genes are TRBV21-1 and TRBJ2-7; the table's D gene call, TRBD1, was not cross checked with the DNA. TRBV21-1 is described as a pseudogene. This CDR3 has 15 residues. The CDR3 spells CASSKATGSGNEQYF. In DNA, the CDR3 is TGTGCCAGCAGCAAAGCGACAGGGTCGGGAAACGAGCAGTACTTC.

This clone has a single count. V gene TRBV27 combines with J gene TRBJ2-7; D call uncertain. Germline CDR1 is MNHEY and CDR2 is SMNVEV (reference sequence). V lost 0 bases, J lost 7 bases, and 10 bases lay in between. The CDR3 is made up of 13 amino acids. CDR3: CASSLSSVKEQYF. The CDR3 region has the DNA TGTGCCAGCAGTTTATCGAGCGTCAAAGAGCAGTACTTC.

The chain links TRBV11-3 to TRBJ2-1; 8 positions agree with TRBD1. CDR3 length: 13 residues. J gave up 6 bases and V 8 bases, and 6 bases lay outside the gene matches. Germline V lookup: CDR1 SGHNT, CDR2 YENEEA. The CDR3 here is CASGQGPRNEQFF. CDR3 DNA: TGTGCCAGCGGACAGGGTCCCCGCAATGAGCAGTTCTTC. The entire variable domain, with the rest obtained from reference TRBV11-3 and TRBJ2-1, is as follows: EAGVVQSPRYKIIEKKQPVAFWCNPISGHNTLYWYLQNLGQGPELLIRYENEEAVDDSQLPKDRFSAERLKGVDSTLKIQPAELGDSAVYLCASGQGPRNEQFFGPGTRLTVL.